This passage covers 3 T cell receptor beta chains from one sample sequenced in a study of T cells and Merkel cell carcinoma outcomes. Libraries were prepared by immunoSEQ multiplex PCR; TCRdb keeps only in-frame clonotypes and omits some of them. Here the sample spans roughly 11,000 clones, 95% being singletons. The specimen sequenced was tumor tissue from Merkel cell carcinoma. These receptors originate from a human donor with Merkel cell carcinoma.

This chain connects TRBV7-8 to TRBJ2-2, with D tentatively TRBD2 (6 bases). Germline lookup yields CDR1 SGHVS and CDR2 FQNEAQ. Deletions cut 3 bases from V and 3 bases from J, with 11 bases between. This CDR3 region has 15 residues. Here the CDR3 DNA reads TGTGCCAGCAGCTTGGAGGGAGTGGACACCGGGGAGCTGTTTTTT. It encodes CASSLEGVDTGELFF. Combining the CDR3 with reference TRBV7-8 and TRBJ2-2 gives the whole variable domain GAGVSQSPRYKVAKRGQDVALRCDPISGHVSLFWYQQALGQGPEFLTYFQNEAQLDKSGLPSDRFFAERPEGSVSTLKIQRTQQEDSAVYLCASSLEGVDTGELFFGEGSRLTVL.

This chain connects TRBV4-3 to TRBJ2-3; tentatively, D is TRBD1 or TRBD2 (5 bases each). The V gene's germline CDR1 is LGHNA and CDR2 YSLEER. Trimming took 4 bases from V and 0 from J, leaving 11 bases between them. The CDR3 totals 15 residues. The CDR3 loop reads CASSPGATSTDTQYF. The CDR3 region has the DNA TGCGCCAGCAGCCCCGGGGCTACCAGCACAGATACGCAGTATTTT.

The chain couples TRBV18 to TRBJ1-2; D is undetermined. The V gene's germline CDR1 is KGHSH and CDR2 LQKENI. V was shortened by 0 bases and J by 8 bases, with 19 bases between the two germline ends. CDR3 length: 16 residues. The CDR3 here is CASSPPGRDRAQGYTF. As DNA, the CDR3 is TGTGCCAGCTCACCACCAGGGCGGGATAGGGCCCAGGGCTACACCTTC.